This T cell receptor (beta chain) was recorded in a study of shared clonotypes between healthy human individuals. Nashville, Tennessee was home to all donors, each a Caucasian adult. CDR1 and CDR2 (germline): MDHEN, SYDVKM. Trimming removed 5 bases from V and 5 bases from J; junction bases left unmatched: 16. This CDR3 region has 18 residues. Each subset's genomic DNA was shared equally among a number of immunoSEQ plates. Unsorted PBMC DNA underwent sequencing on ten immunoSEQ deep assay plates. Produced via immunoSEQ multiplex PCR; TCRdb's table is partial and in-frame only. Of about 460,000 clones in the sample, roughly four fifths were seen once. A remark on this clone: A read error likely explains this, since a far larger clone differs by one base. Lacking the conserved final phenylalanine or tryptophan, this CDR3 likely reflects a read error.

This receptor was identified in a middle-aged woman in good health. Some clones in this sample may be carry-over from other donors' samples. V gene TRBV28 combines with J gene TRBJ2-7; the match to TRBD2 covers 12 bases. Material: PBMCs. CDR3 amino acids: CASSLRPSGRGRHNEQYL. CDR3 nucleotides: TGTGCCAGCAGTCTTCGACCTAGCGGGAGGGGACGACATAACGAGCAGTACCTC.